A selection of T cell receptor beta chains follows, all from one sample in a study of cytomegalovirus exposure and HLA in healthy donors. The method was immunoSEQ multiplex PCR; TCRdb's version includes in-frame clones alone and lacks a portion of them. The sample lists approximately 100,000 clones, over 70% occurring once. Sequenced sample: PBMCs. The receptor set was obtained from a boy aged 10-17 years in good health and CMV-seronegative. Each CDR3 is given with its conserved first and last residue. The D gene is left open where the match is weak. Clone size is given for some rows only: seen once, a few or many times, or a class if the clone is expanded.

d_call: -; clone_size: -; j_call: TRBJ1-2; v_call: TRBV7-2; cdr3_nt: TGTGCCAGCAGCCCTAGTCAACTCCGCGGCTATGGCTACACCTTC; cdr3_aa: CASSPSQLRGYGYTF
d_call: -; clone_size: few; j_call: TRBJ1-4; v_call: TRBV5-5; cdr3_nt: TGTGCCAGCAGCACAAACAGGGCAACTAATGAAAAACTGTTTTTT; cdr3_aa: CASSTNRATNEKLFF
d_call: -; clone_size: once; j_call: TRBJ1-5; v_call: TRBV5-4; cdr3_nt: TGTGCCAGCAGCTTGGGAGGGGGGGGGCGCAATCAGCCCCAGCATTTT; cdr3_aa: CASSLGGGGRNQPQHF
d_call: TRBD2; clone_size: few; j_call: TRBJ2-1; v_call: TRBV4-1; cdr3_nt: TGCGCCAGCAGCTTGGGAAGCGGGGGACCGGGAGTCAATGAGCAGTTCTTC; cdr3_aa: CASSLGSGGPGVNEQFF
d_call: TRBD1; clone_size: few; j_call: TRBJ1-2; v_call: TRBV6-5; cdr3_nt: TGTGCCAGCAGTTCGGACAGGGGCTATGGCTACACCTTC; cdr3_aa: CASSSDRGYGYTF
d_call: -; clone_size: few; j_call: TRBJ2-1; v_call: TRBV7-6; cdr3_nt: TGTGCCAGCAGCTTAGACAGTACCAATGAGCAGTTCTTC; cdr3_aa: CASSLDSTNEQFF
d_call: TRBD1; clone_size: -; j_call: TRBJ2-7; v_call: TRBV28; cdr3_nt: TGTGCCAGCAGAAACGCCGGGACAGGGGGCTACGAGCAGTACTTC; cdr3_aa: CASRNAGTGGYEQYF
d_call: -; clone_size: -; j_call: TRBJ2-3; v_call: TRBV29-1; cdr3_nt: TGCAGCGCCCTGGGGGGTGACACAGATACGCAGTATTTT; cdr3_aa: CSALGGDTDTQYF
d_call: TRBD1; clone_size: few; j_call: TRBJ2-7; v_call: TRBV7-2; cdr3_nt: TGTGCCAGCAGCTTAGCCGGACAGGGGACAATATACGAGCAGTACTTC; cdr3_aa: CASSLAGQGTIYEQYF
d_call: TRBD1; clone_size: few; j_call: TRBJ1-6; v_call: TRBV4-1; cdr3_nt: TGCGCCAGCAGTTCACAGGGGGACTCACCCCTCCACTTT; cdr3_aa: CASSSQGDSPLHF
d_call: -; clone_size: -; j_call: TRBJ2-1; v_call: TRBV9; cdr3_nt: TGTGCCAGCAGCCCTGCGGGGAATGAGCAGTTCTTC; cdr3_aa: CASSPAGNEQFF
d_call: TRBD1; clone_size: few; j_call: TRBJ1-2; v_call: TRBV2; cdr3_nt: TGTGCCAGCAGTGAAGAAAGGGGGCCTAACTATGGCTACACCTTC; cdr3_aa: CASSEERGPNYGYTF
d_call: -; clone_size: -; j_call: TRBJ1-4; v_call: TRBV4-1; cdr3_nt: TGCGCCAGCAGCCAAGCCGGCGGACAGATTAATGAAAAACTGTTTTTT; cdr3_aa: CASSQAGGQINEKLFF
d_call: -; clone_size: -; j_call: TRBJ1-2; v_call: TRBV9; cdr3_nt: TGTGCCAGCAGCGTAGAAGGACAGAGCTATGGCTACACCTTC; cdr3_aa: CASSVEGQSYGYTF
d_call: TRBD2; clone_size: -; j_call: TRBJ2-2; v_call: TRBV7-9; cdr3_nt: TGTGCCAGCATTCTGGGGCTAGCGGGAGCGGTGAACACCGGGGAGCTGTTTTTT; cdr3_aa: CASILGLAGAVNTGELFF
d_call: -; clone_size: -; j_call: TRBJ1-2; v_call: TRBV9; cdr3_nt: TGTGCCAGCAGCGTACAGTCCCAAACCTATGGCTACACCTTC; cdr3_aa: CASSVQSQTYGYTF
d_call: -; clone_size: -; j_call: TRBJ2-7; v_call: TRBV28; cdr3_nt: TGTGCCAGCAGTTATACTTCCCGGACGCTAAGGGGCTCCTACGAGCAGTACTTC; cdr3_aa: CASSYTSRTLRGSYEQYF
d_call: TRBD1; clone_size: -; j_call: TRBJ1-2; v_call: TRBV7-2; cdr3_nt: TGTGCCAGCAGCCTACGGGACAGGAACTATGGCTACACCTTC; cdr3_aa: CASSLRDRNYGYTF
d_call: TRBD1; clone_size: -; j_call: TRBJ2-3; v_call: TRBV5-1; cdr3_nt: TGCGCCAGCAGCCCTACGGGACAGGGCACAGATACGCAGTATTTT; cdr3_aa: CASSPTGQGTDTQYF
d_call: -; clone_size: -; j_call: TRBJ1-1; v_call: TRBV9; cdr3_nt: TGTGCCGGGAGCAGGGGAGTGAACACTGAAGCTTTCTTT; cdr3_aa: CAGSRGVNTEAFF
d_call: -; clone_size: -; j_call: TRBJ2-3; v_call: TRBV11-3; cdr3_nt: TGTGCCAGCAGCCCCAGTTTCGGCGGGTTTAGCACAGATACGCAGTATTTT; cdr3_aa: CASSPSFGGFSTDTQYF
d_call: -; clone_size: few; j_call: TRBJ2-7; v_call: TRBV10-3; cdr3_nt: TGTGCCATCAGTGCCTTGGCGGGGGCTTCCTACGAGCAGTACTTC; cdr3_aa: CAISALAGASYEQYF
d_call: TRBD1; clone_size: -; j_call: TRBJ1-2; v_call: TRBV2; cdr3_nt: TGTGCCAGCAGCAAGACCGGACAGGAGAACTATGGCTACACCTTC; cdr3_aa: CASSKTGQENYGYTF
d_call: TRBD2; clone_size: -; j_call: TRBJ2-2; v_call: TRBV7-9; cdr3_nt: TGTGCCAGCAGCTCCCCACGACTAGCGGGCACCGGGGAGCTGTTTTTT; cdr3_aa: CASSSPRLAGTGELFF
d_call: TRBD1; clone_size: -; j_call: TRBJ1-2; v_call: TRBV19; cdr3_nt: TGTGCCACGCGGCCTCGGGACAGGGTTCGAGACTCTTATGGCTACACCTTC; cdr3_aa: CATRPRDRVRDSYGYTF
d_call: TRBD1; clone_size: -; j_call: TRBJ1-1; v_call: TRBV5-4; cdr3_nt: TGTGCCAGCAGCCCCCCGACAGGGGGCACTGAAGCTTTCTTT; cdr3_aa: CASSPPTGGTEAFF
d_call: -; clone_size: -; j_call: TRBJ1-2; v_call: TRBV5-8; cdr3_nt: TGTGCCAACCCAGGACTTTACTATGGCTACACCTTC; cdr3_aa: CANPGLYYGYTF
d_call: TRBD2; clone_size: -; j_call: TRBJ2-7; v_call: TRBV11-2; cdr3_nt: TGTGCCAGCAGCTTAGGGGACGGGGGGTACTACGAGCAGTACTTC; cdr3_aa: CASSLGDGGYYEQYF
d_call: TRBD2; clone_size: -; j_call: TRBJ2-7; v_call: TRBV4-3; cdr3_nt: TGCGCCAGCAGCCAAGACCCAGCTAGCGGGGAGGAGCAGTACTTC; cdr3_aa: CASSQDPASGEEQYF
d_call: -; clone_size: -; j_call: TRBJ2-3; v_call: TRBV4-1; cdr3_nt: TGCGCCAGCAGCCTAAAAGGCCTAGCCAGCACAGATACGCAGTATTTT; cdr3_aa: CASSLKGLASTDTQYF
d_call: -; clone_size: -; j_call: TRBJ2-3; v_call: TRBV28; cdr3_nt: TGTGCCAGCAGCTTGGGGAGTGGAGATACGCAGTATTTT; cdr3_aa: CASSLGSGDTQYF
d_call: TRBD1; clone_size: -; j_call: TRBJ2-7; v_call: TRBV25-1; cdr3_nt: TGTGCCAGCAGTGACCTGGACAGGGCCGAGCAGTACTTC; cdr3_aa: CASSDLDRAEQYF
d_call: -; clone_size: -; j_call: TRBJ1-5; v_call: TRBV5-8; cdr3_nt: TGTGCCAGCAGCTCTCGACAGCCCAATCAGCCCCAGCATTTT; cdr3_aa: CASSSRQPNQPQHF
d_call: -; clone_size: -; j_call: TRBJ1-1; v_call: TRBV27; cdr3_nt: TGTGCCAGCAGTTTTTCAGGGTTGAACACTGAAGCTTTCTTT; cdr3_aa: CASSFSGLNTEAFF
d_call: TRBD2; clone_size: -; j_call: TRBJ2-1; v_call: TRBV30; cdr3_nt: TGTGCCTGGACGCTAGCGGGCAGCCTGGCCTACAATGAGCAGTTCTTC; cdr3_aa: CAWTLAGSLAYNEQFF
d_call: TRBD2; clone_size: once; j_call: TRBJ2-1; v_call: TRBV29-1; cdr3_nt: TGCAGCGTTGTAGGGACTAGCGGCTACAATGAGCAGTTCTTC; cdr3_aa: CSVVGTSGYNEQFF
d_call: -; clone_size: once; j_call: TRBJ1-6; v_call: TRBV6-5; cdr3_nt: TGTGCCAGCGGAATGACAGGCCACTTCAATTCACCCCTCCACTTT; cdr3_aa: CASGMTGHFNSPLHF
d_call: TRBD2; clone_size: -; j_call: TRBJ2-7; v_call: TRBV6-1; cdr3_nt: TGTGCCAGCAGTGAAGGACTAGCGGGGACCTACGAGCAGTACTTC; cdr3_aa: CASSEGLAGTYEQYF
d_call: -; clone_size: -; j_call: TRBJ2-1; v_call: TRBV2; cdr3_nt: TGTGCCAGCAGTCTGCGTGTAAATGAGCAGTTCTTC; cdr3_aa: CASSLRVNEQFF
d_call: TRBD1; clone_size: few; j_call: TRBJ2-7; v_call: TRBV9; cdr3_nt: TGTGCCAGCAGCGTGGGGCAGGGGGTGGGCGAGCAGTACTTC; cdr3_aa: CASSVGQGVGEQYF
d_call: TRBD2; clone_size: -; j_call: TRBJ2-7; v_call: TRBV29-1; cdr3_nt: TGCAGCGTTGAAGAGGCGGGGGTCGCGGACGAGCAGTACTTC; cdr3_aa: CSVEEAGVADEQYF
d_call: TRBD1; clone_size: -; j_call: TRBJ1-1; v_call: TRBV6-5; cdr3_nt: TGTGCCAGCAGGATCGGACAGGGGGCTACTGAAGCTTTCTTT; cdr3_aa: CASRIGQGATEAFF
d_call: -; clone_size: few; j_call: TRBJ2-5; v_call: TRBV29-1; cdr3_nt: TGCAGCGCTGGGGGGGGCGAGGTGGGAGAGACCCAGTACTTC; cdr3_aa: CSAGGGEVGETQYF
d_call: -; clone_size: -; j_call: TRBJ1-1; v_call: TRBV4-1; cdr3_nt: TGCGCCAGCAGCTCCGGGGGAAGGGAGAAGAACACTGAAGCTTTCTTT; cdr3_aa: CASSSGGREKNTEAFF
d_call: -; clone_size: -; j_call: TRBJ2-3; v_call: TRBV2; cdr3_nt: TGTGCCAGCAAAGGACAGAAAAGGCAGTATTTT; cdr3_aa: CASKGQKRQYF
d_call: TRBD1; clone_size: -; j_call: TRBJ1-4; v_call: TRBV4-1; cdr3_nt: TGCGCCAGCAGCCAAGGACAGGGGGAAGTTGAAAAACTGTTTTTT; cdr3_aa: CASSQGQGEVEKLFF
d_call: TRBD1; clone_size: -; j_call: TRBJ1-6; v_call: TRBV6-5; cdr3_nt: TGTGCCAGCAGTCCCCCGCAGGGGGATAATTCACCCCTCCACTTT; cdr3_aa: CASSPPQGDNSPLHF
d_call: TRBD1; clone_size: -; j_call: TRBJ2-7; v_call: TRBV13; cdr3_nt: TGTGCCAGCAGCCTCCGACAGGGAGACGAGCAGTACTTC; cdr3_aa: CASSLRQGDEQYF
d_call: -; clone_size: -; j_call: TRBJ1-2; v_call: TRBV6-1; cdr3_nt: TGTGCCAGCAGTCTTGACAACGAGCTCTATGGCTACACCTTC; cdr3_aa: CASSLDNELYGYTF
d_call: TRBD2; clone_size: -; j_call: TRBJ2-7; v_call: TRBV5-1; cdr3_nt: TGCGCCAGCAGCTCGGTAGGGACTAGCGGGGGGAACTCCTACGAGCAGTACTTC; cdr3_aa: CASSSVGTSGGNSYEQYF
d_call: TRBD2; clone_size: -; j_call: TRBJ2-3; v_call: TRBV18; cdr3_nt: TGTGCCAGCTCACCACGGGGACTAGCGGGAGGCACAGATACGCAGTATTTT; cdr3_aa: CASSPRGLAGGTDTQYF
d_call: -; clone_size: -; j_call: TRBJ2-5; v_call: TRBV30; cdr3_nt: TGTGCCTGGAGTCTGAATTCAGGCGAGACCCAGTACTTC; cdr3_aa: CAWSLNSGETQYF
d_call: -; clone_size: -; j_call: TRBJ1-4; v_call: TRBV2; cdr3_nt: TGTGCCAGCAGTGGAGACCGCGGAGCCAATGAAAAACTGTTTTTT; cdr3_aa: CASSGDRGANEKLFF